This TCR beta chain was documented in a study of blood T cell repertoires in COVID-19. About the study: Samples taken during acute and convalescent COVID-19 were collected in the United States, Italy and Spain. The cDNA or gDNA used as material had been derived from T cells, B-cell-depleted T cells, or PBMCs.

V was trimmed by 2 bases and J by 8 bases, leaving 7 bases between them. Looked up from germline, CDR1 is LGHDT and CDR2 is YNNKEL (reference sequence). The CDR3 length is 12 residues. This clone has a single count. All recovered Cohort 3 donors got two negative PCRs, got clearance, or saw symptom resolution. Original handling: Amplification of reference gene primers was used by the study to estimate nucleated cell counts. Data came from immunoSEQ multiplex PCR; TCRdb stores just in-frame clones and leaves some out. V, J and clone size are those of that table, while D and trimming were read from the DNA. This table holds about 370,000 clones, more than 80% found once.

The sample comprised PBMCs or T cells enriched from blood (not recorded which). The source of this sequence is a man aged 18 to 30 who had recovered from COVID-19. V gene TRBV3-1 (or the pseudogene TRBV3-2) combines with J gene TRBJ2-1; no definite D call. CDR3 nucleotides: TGTGCCAGCAGCCAATCTATCCATGAGCAGTTCTTC. Amino acids: CASSQSIHEQFF.